This T cell receptor beta chain came from a study of shared clonotypes between healthy human individuals. Deep-level running was used for the assay. The genomic DNA of each subset was split evenly across several immunoSEQ plates. This table comes from immunoSEQ multiplex PCR, and its TCRdb copy is limited to in-frame clones, with some not included. The sample lists roughly 2,500,000 clones, under 95% occurring once. The junction had 10 bases not matched to a gene; V was cut back by 2 bases and J by 5 bases. This CDR3 region has 16 residues. Germline V gene data show CDR1 as SGHDT and CDR2 as YYEEEE. Sequenced input: naive CD4+ T cells from PBMCs. The subset here: CD45RA+ positively selected. The sequence was obtained from a man aged 18 to 30 in good health. Some clones in this sample may be carry-over from other donors' samples. The J gene is TRBJ1-3, the V gene TRBV5-6; 7 bases match TRBD1. The CDR3 protein is CASSLRGTAPRNTIYF. Here the CDR3 DNA reads TGTGCCAGCAGCTTAAGGGGGACAGCGCCCCGAAACACCATATATTTT.